The rows below give T cell receptor beta chains drawn from one sample of a study of OX40 agonist ivuxolimab in advanced cancers. The method was immunoSEQ multiplex PCR; TCRdb's version includes in-frame clones alone and lacks a portion of them. The data show about 80,000 clones, approximately 90% seen once. The sample consisted of CD4+ or CD8+ T cells sorted from blood, taken in a trial of the OX40 agonist ivuxolimab. The receptors were gathered from an adult with an advanced solid tumor such as melanoma, head and neck, liver or kidney cancer. CDR3s include the opening cysteine and the closing phenylalanine or tryptophan. D genes are given only for firm matches.

j_call	d_call	v_call	cdr3_aa	cdr3_nt
TRBJ1-2	NA	TRBV7-2	CASSFGGRYGYTF	TGTGCCAGCAGCTTCGGGGGAAGGTATGGCTACACCTTC
TRBJ1-3	NA	TRBV2	CASRTNINSGNTIYF	TGTGCCAGCAGGACAAATATTAACTCTGGAAACACCATATATTTT
TRBJ2-6	NA	TRBV23-1	CASSPPQSRYSAGANVLTF	TGCGCCAGCAGTCCCCCCCAATCACGGTATTCGGCTGGGGCCAACGTCCTGACTTTC
TRBJ2-1	TRBD1	TRBV7-9	CASSSWDRGHHEQFF	TGTGCCAGCAGCTCTTGGGACAGGGGGCATCATGAGCAGTTCTTC
TRBJ1-2	TRBD1	TRBV6-5	CASSRTGNGYTF	TGTGCCAGCAGCCGGACAGGCAATGGCTACACCTTC
TRBJ2-3	NA	TRBV18	CASSPIPTDTQYF	TGTGCCAGCTCACCGATACCTACAGATACGCAGTATTTT
TRBJ1-2	NA	TRBV2	CASSGDSDYGYTF	TGTGCCAGCAGCGGGGACTCAGATTATGGCTACACCTTC
TRBJ2-7	TRBD1	TRBV9	CASSVEQGETYEQYF	TGTGCCAGCAGCGTAGAACAGGGGGAGACCTACGAGCAGTACTTC
TRBJ1-5	TRBD1	TRBV6-1	CASMVNRGGQPQHF	TGTGCCAGCATGGTAAACAGGGGTGGTCAGCCCCAGCATTTT
TRBJ1-1	NA	TRBV7-2	CASSLGAGEAFF	TGTGCCAGCAGCTTAGGCGCAGGAGAAGCTTTCTTT
TRBJ2-2	NA	TRBV30	CAWSQRPGELFF	TGTGCCTGGAGCCAAAGACCCGGGGAGCTGTTTTTT
TRBJ1-5	TRBD1	TRBV6-5	CASSWDRDQPQHF	TGTGCCAGCAGTTGGGACAGGGATCAGCCCCAGCATTTT
TRBJ1-1	TRBD1	TRBV2	CASSSTGWNTEAFF	TGTGCCAGCAGTTCGACAGGGTGGAACACTGAAGCTTTCTTT
TRBJ2-3	TRBD2	TRBV19	CASREGTSGRTDTQYF	TGTGCCAGTAGAGAGGGGACTAGCGGGAGAACAGATACGCAGTATTTT
TRBJ2-5	TRBD1	TRBV6-6	CASGYRGQETQYF	TGTGCCAGCGGCTACAGGGGGCAAGAGACCCAGTACTTC
TRBJ2-7	NA	TRBV5-1	CASSNTGNVFEQYF	TGCGCCAGCAGCAATACAGGGAACGTTTTCGAGCAGTACTTC
TRBJ1-4	NA	TRBV5-1	CASTPGPANEKLFF	TGCGCCAGCACCCCGGGACCCGCTAATGAAAAACTGTTTTTT
TRBJ2-7	NA	TRBV29-1	CSVAGRGHEQYF	TGCAGCGTAGCCGGCAGGGGCCACGAGCAGTACTTC
TRBJ1-1	NA	TRBV14	CASSQNIHRNTEAFF	TGTGCCAGCAGCCAAAATATCCACAGGAACACTGAAGCTTTCTTT
TRBJ1-3	TRBD1	TRBV5-4	CASSSDRVVGNTIYF	TGTGCCAGCAGCTCCGACAGGGTAGTTGGAAACACCATATATTTT
TRBJ2-7	NA	TRBV6-1	CASSAAYEQYF	TGTGCCAGCAGTGCCGCCTACGAGCAGTACTTC
TRBJ1-5	NA	TRBV4-2	CASSQDVGGNQPQHF	TGTGCCAGCAGCCAAGATGTAGGGGGCAATCAGCCCCAGCATTTT